This T cell receptor beta chain was captured in a study of blood T cells in healthy people across ages. Study-wide results and limits: Whereas aged donors had fewer naive CD4+ cells, long-lived donors had more of them and higher diversity.

Notes on this clonotype: Its antigen is still unknown.

Per the germline V gene, CDR1 is MGHRA and CDR2 is YSYEKL. The CDR3 spans 14 residues. The junction had 3 bases not matched to a gene; V was cut back by 0 bases and J by 6 bases. Alongside a J-beta primer mix, a sample-barcoded 5' primer served in a second PCR lasting about 6 to 12 cycles. MiXCR was run by TCRdb on the 5' RACE reads, yielding one entry per CDR3 protein. Of 1.5 million to 1.9 million distinct CDR3 sequences listed, approximately 42% were seen once; the top ten hold approximately 4%. The rearrangement uses TRBV4-1 and TRBJ1-2; 8 bases are a match to TRBD1. Sequencing used blood. The receptor comes from a young woman in good health. The CDR3 bases are TGCGCCAGCAGCCAAGATACCAGGGGGCATGGCTACACCTTC. It specifies CASSQDTRGHGYTF.